Below, one TCR beta chain is given with its context. The antigen is undetermined. Naive-designated CD8 cells lacked CD45RO, were positively enriched for CCR7, and omitted terminally differentiated effector memory CD45RA+ cells. The protocol was immunoSEQ multiplex PCR, while the TCRdb copy is restricted to in-frame clones and leaves out a portion. Among some 1,900,000 clones listed, about 95% were seen once. These data are taken from a study of shared clonotypes between healthy human individuals. Study-level findings and limits: Approximately 5% of naive CD4 clonotypes were shared across several donors.

This CDR3 region has 13 residues. Per the germline V gene, CDR1 is MNHNY and CDR2 is SVGAGI (reference sequence). Trimming removed 2 bases at V and 8 bases at J, with 10 bases between. The specimen sequenced was naive CD8+ T cells sorted from blood. The receptor's source is a man aged 18 to 30 in good health. The chain has TRBV6-6 and TRBJ2-1; D not resolved. CDR3 coding DNA: TGTGCCAGCAGTTACACCGGTGGGGATGAGCAGTTCTTC. Encoded protein: CASSYTGGDEQFF.